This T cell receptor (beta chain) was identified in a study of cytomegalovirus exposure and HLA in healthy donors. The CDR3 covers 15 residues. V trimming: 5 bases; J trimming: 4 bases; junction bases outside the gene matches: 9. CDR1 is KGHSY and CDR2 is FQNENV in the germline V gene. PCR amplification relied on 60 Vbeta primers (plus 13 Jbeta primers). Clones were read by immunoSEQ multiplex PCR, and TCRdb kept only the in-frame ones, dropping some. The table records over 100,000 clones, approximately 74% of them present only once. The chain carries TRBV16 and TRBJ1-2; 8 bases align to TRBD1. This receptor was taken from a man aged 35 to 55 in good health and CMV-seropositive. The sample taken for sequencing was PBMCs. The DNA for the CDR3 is TGTGCCAGCAGCAGACGGACAGGGAATATCTATGGCTACACCTTC. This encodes CASSRRTGNIYGYTF.